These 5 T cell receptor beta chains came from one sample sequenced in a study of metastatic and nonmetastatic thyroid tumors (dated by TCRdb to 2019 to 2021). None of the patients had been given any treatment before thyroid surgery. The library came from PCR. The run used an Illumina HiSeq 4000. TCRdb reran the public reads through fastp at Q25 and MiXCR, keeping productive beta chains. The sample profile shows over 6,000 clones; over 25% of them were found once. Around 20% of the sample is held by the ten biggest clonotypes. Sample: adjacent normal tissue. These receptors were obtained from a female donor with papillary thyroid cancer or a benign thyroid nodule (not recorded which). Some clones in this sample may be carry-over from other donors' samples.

CDR3 bases: TGTGCCAGCACCGTGGCCGGGACTAGCGTGTACAATGAGCAGTTCTTC. Protein product: CASTVAGTSVYNEQFF. The gene calls are TRBV12-3 or TRBV12-4 and TRBJ2-1; 10 nucleotides line up with TRBD2. The CDR3 spans 16 residues. The trim removed 7 bases at V and 4 bases at J, leaving 10 bases unmatched.

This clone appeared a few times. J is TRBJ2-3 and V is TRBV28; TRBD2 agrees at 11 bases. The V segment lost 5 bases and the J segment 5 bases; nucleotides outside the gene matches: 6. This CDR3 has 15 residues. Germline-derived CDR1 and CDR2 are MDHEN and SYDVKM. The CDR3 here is CASSPLAGVRDTQYF. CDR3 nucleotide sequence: TGTGCCAGCAGTCCACTAGCGGGAGTAAGAGATACGCAGTATTTT.

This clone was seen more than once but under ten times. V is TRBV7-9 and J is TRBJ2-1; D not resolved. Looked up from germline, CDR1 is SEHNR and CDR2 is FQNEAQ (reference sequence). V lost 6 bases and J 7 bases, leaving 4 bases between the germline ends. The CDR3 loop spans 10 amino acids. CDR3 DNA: TGTGCCAGCAGTAATAATGAGCAGTTCTTC. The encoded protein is CASSNNEQFF.

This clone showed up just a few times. The CDR3 DNA follows: TGTGCCAGCAGTTTTCGGCAGGGATGGGCGGGGTACAATGAGCAGTTCTTC. It yields the protein CASSFRQGWAGYNEQFF. The V gene is TRBV27, the J gene TRBJ2-1, with a possible D match to TRBD2 (6 bases). Looked up from germline, CDR1 is MNHEY and CDR2 is SMNVEV (reference sequence). V dropped 3 bases and J dropped 4 bases, with 19 bases sitting between them. The CDR3 is made up of 17 amino acids.

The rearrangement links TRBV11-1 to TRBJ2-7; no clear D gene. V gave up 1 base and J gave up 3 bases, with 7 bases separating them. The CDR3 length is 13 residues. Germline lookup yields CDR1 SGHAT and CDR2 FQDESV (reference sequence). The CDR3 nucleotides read TGTGCCAGCAGCTTAGAACACAGCTACGAGCAGTACTTC. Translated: CASSLEHSYEQYF. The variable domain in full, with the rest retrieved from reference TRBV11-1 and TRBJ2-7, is EAEVAQSPRYKITEKSQAVAFWCDPISGHATLYWYRQILGQGPELLVQFQDESVVDDSQLPKDRFSAERLKGVDSTLKIQPAELGDSAMYLCASSLEHSYEQYFGPGTRLTVT.